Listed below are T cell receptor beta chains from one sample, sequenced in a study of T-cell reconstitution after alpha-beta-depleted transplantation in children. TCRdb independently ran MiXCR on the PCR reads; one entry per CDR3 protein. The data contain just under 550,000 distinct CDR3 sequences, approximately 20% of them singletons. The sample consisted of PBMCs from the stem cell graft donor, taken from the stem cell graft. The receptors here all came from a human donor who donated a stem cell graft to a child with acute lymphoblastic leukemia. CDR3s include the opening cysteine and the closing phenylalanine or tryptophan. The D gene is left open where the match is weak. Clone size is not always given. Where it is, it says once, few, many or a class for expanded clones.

DNA: TGCAGTGCTAGACCGACTGGGGCCAACGTCCTGACTTTC
CDR3: CSARPTGANVLTF
size: NA
D: NA
J: TRBJ2-6
V: TRBV20-1

DNA: TGTGCCAGCACCCGGGGACTGGCGCAGTATTTT
CDR3: CASTRGLAQYF
size: NA
D: NA
J: TRBJ2-3
V: TRBV12-3/TRBV12-4

DNA: TGTGCCAGCAGCTCGTCCCGATCCCGGGACGACTATGGCTACACCTTC
CDR3: CASSSSRSRDDYGYTF
size: few
D: NA
J: TRBJ1-2
V: TRBV7-9

DNA: TGCGCCAGCAGCTTGGAGGGACAGGGATTTGAGCAGTTCTTC
CDR3: CASSLEGQGFEQFF
size: few
D: TRBD1
J: TRBJ2-1
V: TRBV5-1

DNA: TGTGCCAGTAGTATGTGGAGGAACACTGAAGCTTTCTTT
CDR3: CASSMWRNTEAFF
size: few
D: NA
J: TRBJ1-1
V: TRBV19

DNA: TGTGCCAGCAGCCTTACGGGCTACTCCTACAATGAGCAGTTCTTC
CDR3: CASSLTGYSYNEQFF
size: NA
D: NA
J: TRBJ2-1
V: TRBV3-1

DNA: TGTGCCAGCACGGGCCTAGCGGATTACAATGAGCAGTTCTTC
CDR3: CASTGLADYNEQFF
size: few
D: TRBD2
J: TRBJ2-1
V: TRBV9

DNA: TGCGCCAGCAGCCCGGGTAGCGGGGGAGGCTACGAGCAGTACTTC
CDR3: CASSPGSGGGYEQYF
size: few
D: TRBD2
J: TRBJ2-7
V: TRBV5-1

DNA: TGTGCCAGCAGCCAAAGCGGGAGGGATGAGACCCAGTACTTC
CDR3: CASSQSGRDETQYF
size: NA
D: TRBD2
J: TRBJ2-5
V: TRBV4-2

DNA: TGCAGCGTTGAGGCAGGGGAAAACGAAGCTTTCTTT
CDR3: CSVEAGENEAFF
size: NA
D: NA
J: TRBJ1-1
V: TRBV29-1

DNA: TGTGCCAGCAGTCCATCCGGGACGGTGTACAATGAGCAGTTCTTC
CDR3: CASSPSGTVYNEQFF
size: NA
D: NA
J: TRBJ2-1
V: TRBV27

DNA: TGTGCCAGCAGCTTGGGACCAACTAGCGACTACGAGCAGTACTTC
CDR3: CASSLGPTSDYEQYF
size: few
D: TRBD2
J: TRBJ2-7
V: TRBV5-5

DNA: TGTGCCATCGCGGACAGGCCCTACAATGAGCAGTTCTTC
CDR3: CAIADRPYNEQFF
size: few
D: TRBD1
J: TRBJ2-1
V: TRBV10-3

DNA: TGTGCCAGCAGGAGGGACAGGTTGAACACTGAAGCTTTCTTT
CDR3: CASRRDRLNTEAFF
size: NA
D: TRBD1
J: TRBJ1-1
V: TRBV6-1

DNA: TGTGCCAGCAGGGTAACAGGGGCAGATACGCAGTATTTT
CDR3: CASRVTGADTQYF
size: few
D: TRBD1
J: TRBJ2-3
V: TRBV12-3/TRBV12-4

DNA: TGTGCCAGCAGTGGTCGGGGCAGGGTTTGGGGAAACACCATATATTTT
CDR3: CASSGRGRVWGNTIYF
size: few
D: NA
J: TRBJ1-3
V: TRBV27

DNA: TGCGCCAGCAGCACCGGGACTAGCGGGAGTTGGCAGTTCTTC
CDR3: CASSTGTSGSWQFF
size: few
D: TRBD2
J: TRBJ2-1
V: TRBV5-1

DNA: TGTGCCAGCAGTGGGCTAGCGGGGTCATCGCAGTATTTT
CDR3: CASSGLAGSSQYF
size: many
D: TRBD2
J: TRBJ2-3
V: TRBV6-1